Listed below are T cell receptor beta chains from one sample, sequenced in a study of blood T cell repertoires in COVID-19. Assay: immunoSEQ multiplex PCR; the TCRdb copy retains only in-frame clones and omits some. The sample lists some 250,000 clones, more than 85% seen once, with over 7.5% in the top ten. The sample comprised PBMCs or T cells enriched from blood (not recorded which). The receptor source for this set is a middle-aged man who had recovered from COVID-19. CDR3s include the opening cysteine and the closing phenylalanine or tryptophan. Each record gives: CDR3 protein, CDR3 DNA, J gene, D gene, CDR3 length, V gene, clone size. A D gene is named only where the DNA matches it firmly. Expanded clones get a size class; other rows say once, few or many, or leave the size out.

CASSLAIGTTDYGYTF TGCGCCAGCAGCTTGGCCATCGGGACAACAGACTATGGCTACACCTTC TRBJ1-2 . 16 TRBV5-1 .
CASSIGTRVSNEKLFF TGTGCCAGCAGTATCGGAACCCGGGTGAGCAATGAAAAACTGTTTTTT TRBJ1-4 . 16 TRBV7-8 .
CASRVGGLSHEQYF TGTGCCAGCAGGGTTGGGGGACTCTCCCACGAGCAGTACTTC TRBJ2-7 . 14 TRBV6-5 .
CASSTGRGNEQFF TGTGCCAGTAGTACGGGCAGGGGGAATGAGCAGTTCTTC TRBJ2-1 TRBD1 13 TRBV19 .
CASSPSGIYTGELFF TGTGCCAGCTCACCTAGCGGGATTTACACCGGGGAGCTGTTTTTT TRBJ2-2 TRBD2 15 TRBV18 .
CASSPGVQTISSGNTIYF TGTGCCAGCAGCCCAGGGGTCCAGACGATAAGCTCTGGAAACACCATATATTTT TRBJ1-3 . 18 TRBV9 once
CASSEDRRRYTF TGCGCCAGCAGCGAGGACAGGAGACGCTACACCTTC TRBJ1-2 TRBD1 12 TRBV5-1 .
CASSEGQGNYGYTF TGTGCCAGCTCAGAAGGACAGGGGAACTATGGCTACACCTTC TRBJ1-2 TRBD1 14 TRBV18 .
CASSIGQTANEKLFF TGTGCCAGTAGTATCGGGCAGACAGCTAATGAAAAACTGTTTTTT TRBJ1-4 . 15 TRBV19 .
CASSRGTTNSPLHF TGTGCCAGCAGCCGAGGGACAACAAATTCACCCCTCCACTTT TRBJ1-6 . 14 TRBV4-2 .
CASSIGRTGGENTEAFF TGTGCCAGTAGTATAGGTCGGACAGGGGGAGAGAACACTGAAGCTTTCTTT TRBJ1-1 TRBD1 17 TRBV19 .
CASKSLHTGLRGGYTF TGCGCCAGCAAGTCTCTCCATACAGGGCTACGGGGTGGCTACACCTTC TRBJ1-2 . 16 TRBV23-1 .
CASSLNSGRVYGNEQFF TGTGCCAGCAGCTTAAACTCCGGCAGGGTCTACGGCAATGAGCAGTTCTTC TRBJ2-1 . 17 TRBV7-3 .
CASSFRGGYNEQFF TGTGCCAGCAGCTTTCGCGGGGGGTACAATGAGCAGTTCTTC TRBJ2-1 TRBD2 14 TRBV7-3 .
CASSSRRQSGEKLFF TGTGCCAGCTCATCCCGCCGACAAAGTGGTGAAAAACTGTTTTTT TRBJ1-4 . 15 TRBV18 .
CASSLFRTSPEQFF TGTGCCAGCAGTTTATTCCGGACTAGCCCCGAGCAGTTCTTC TRBJ2-1 TRBD2 14 TRBV27 few